The 24 T cell receptor beta chains presented below share a single source sample, sequenced in a study of T cell responses to AZD1222 COVID-19 vaccine. Assay: immunoSEQ multiplex PCR; the TCRdb copy retains only in-frame clones and omits some. This sample has more than 150,000 clones, with 70% to 90% found just once. The specimen comprised peripheral blood, sampled on day 0 of AZD1222 vaccination. The source is an adult in good health.

The chain joins TRBV9 to TRBJ1-5, with 7 nucleotides matching TRBD1. V shed 4 bases, J shed 3 bases, and the junction held 7 bases outside the gene matches. The CDR3 runs 15 residues. CDR1 and CDR2 from the germline V gene are SGDLS and YYNGEE. The CDR3, as DNA: TGTGCCAGCAGCCGGGGGGGACAGCTCAATCAGCCCCAGCATTTT. It specifies CASSRGGQLNQPQHF. Supplemented by reference TRBV9 and TRBJ1-5, the full variable domain reads DSGVTQTPKHLITATGQRVTLRCSPRSGDLSVYWYQQSLDQGLQFLIQYYNGEERAKGNILERFSAQQFPDLHSELNLSSLELGDSALYFCASSRGGQLNQPQHFGDGTRLSIL.

The chain carries TRBV28 and TRBJ1-2, with TRBD1 matching 8 bases. This CDR3 comprises 15 residues. Germline CDR1 and CDR2: MDHEN and SYDVKM. The V gene end was trimmed by 5 bases and the J gene end by 2 bases; junction bases not matched to a gene: 7. CDR3 in amino acids: CASSRGDRRNYGYTF. CDR3 DNA: TGTGCCAGCAGTCGGGGGGACAGGAGGAACTATGGCTACACCTTC.

This chain joins TRBV19 and TRBJ1-4, with TRBD1 matching over 8 bases. The CDR3 has 15 residues. Germline-derived CDR1 and CDR2 are LNHDA and SQIVND (reference sequence). The V gene end was trimmed by 6 bases and the J gene end by 3 bases; junction bases not matched to a gene: 6. CDR3 bases: TGTGCCAGTAGCACCGAGGACAGGGCTAATGAAAAACTGTTTTTT. Encoded protein: CASSTEDRANEKLFF.

The chain joins TRBV7-9 to TRBJ2-5; D is possibly TRBD2 (5 bases). Trimming shortened V by 1 base and J by 3 bases, and 15 bases separated the two germline ends. Germline V gene sequence: CDR1 SEHNR, CDR2 FQNEAQ (reference sequence). This CDR3 is built from 16 residues. In DNA form, the CDR3 reads TGTGCCAGCAGCTTAGTTCGGGAATTACTGAAAGAGACCCAGTACTTC. Translating it yields CASSLVRELLKETQYF.

V gene TRBV19 combines with J gene TRBJ2-2; 7 nucleotides agree with TRBD2. This CDR3 has 15 residues. Germline V gene lookup returns CDR1 LNHDA and CDR2 SQIVND (reference sequence). Trimming removed 5 bases from V and 0 bases from J; junction bases left unmatched: 3. CDR3 coding DNA: TGTGCCAGTAGTGCTAGCGGTACGAACACCGGGGAGCTGTTTTTT. This codes for CASSASGTNTGELFF.

This chain joins TRBV2 and TRBJ1-2; 8 bases are shared with TRBD1. V shed 4 bases, J shed 6 bases, and the junction held 10 bases outside the gene matches. The germline gives CDR1 SNHLY, CDR2 FYNNEI. The CDR3 is 15 amino acids. In DNA, the CDR3 is TGTGCCAGCAGTGTACTTGGGACAGGAGTCAATGGCTACACCTTC. Amino acid sequence: CASSVLGTGVNGYTF. Looking up the rest from reference TRBV2 and TRBJ1-2 gives the full variable domain: EPEVTQTPSHQVTQMGQEVILRCVPISNHLYFYWYRQILGQKVEFLVSFYNNEISEKSEIFDDQFSVERPDGSNFTLKIRSTKLEDSAMYFCASSVLGTGVNGYTFGSGTRLTVV.

This rearrangement joins TRBV4-3 to TRBJ2-7; 10 bases agree with TRBD1. Germline CDR1 and CDR2: LGHNA and YSLEER. CDR3 length: 16 amino acids. Unmatched junction bases numbered 3, after V lost 0 bases and J lost 1 base. CDR3 nucleotide sequence: TGCGCCAGCAGCCAAGAATTGGGACAGGGGTCCTACGAGCAGTACTTC. Translation gives CASSQELGQGSYEQYF.

This clone is labeled medium-sized. This chain joins TRBV19 and TRBJ2-1; 11 bases fit TRBD2. CDR1 and CDR2 from the germline V gene are LNHDA and SQIVND (reference sequence). J was trimmed by 9 bases and V by 5 bases; bases with no gene match: 9. This CDR3 region has 15 residues. CDR3 sequence reads: CASSYDSGGGSEQFF. CDR3 bases: TGTGCCAGTAGTTACGATAGCGGGGGGGGCAGTGAGCAGTTCTTC.

The chain links TRBV7-2 to TRBJ2-2, with TRBD1 matching over 8 bases. This CDR3 spans 16 amino acids. After removal of 4 bases from V and 1 base from J, the junction contained 5 bases not matched to a gene. CDR1 and CDR2 from the germline V gene are SGHTA and FQGNSA. In DNA, the CDR3 is TGTGCCAGCAGCTCTCGGACAGGGTTGAACACCGGGGAGCTGTTTTTT. This encodes CASSSRTGLNTGELFF.

This chain connects TRBV30 to TRBJ1-6, with D perhaps TRBD1 (6 bases). This CDR3 has 14 residues. With 0 bases removed from V and 9 bases from J, the gap between germline ends came to 12 bases. Germline CDR1 reads GTSNPN; CDR2 reads SVGIG (reference sequence). CDR3: CAWSVSGGGSPLHF. CDR3 bases: TGTGCCTGGAGTGTATCGGGGGGCGGTTCACCCCTCCACTTT.

This chain links TRBV6-5 with TRBJ1-4; D is uncertain. The CDR3 has 15 residues. The V end was cut by 0 bases, the J end by 7 bases, with 12 bases between. Germline CDR1 is MNHEY and CDR2 is SVGAGI. CDR3 protein: CASSYSGVGIEKLFF. In DNA form, the CDR3 reads TGTGCCAGCAGTTACTCTGGGGTCGGTATTGAAAAACTGTTTTTT.

The chain has TRBV7-9 and TRBJ2-1; TRBD2 matches at 14 bases. J gave up 0 bases and V 5 bases, and 9 bases lay outside the gene matches. CDR3 length: 19 residues. Germline loops: CDR1 SEHNR, CDR2 FQNEAQ (reference sequence). The CDR3 region is CASSPGLAGGRGSYNEQFF. The CDR3 DNA is TGTGCCAGCAGCCCCGGACTAGCGGGAGGTCGGGGCTCCTACAATGAGCAGTTCTTC.

V gene TRBV19 combines with J gene TRBJ1-2; 8 positions match TRBD1. The V gene end was trimmed by 5 bases and the J gene end by 8 bases; junction bases not matched to a gene: 7. The germline V gene has CDR1 LNHDA and CDR2 SQIVND (reference sequence). The CDR3 length is 13 residues. The chain's CDR3 is CASSPQGAGGYTF. DNA of the CDR3: TGTGCCAGTAGTCCGCAGGGGGCAGGCGGCTACACCTTC.

The sample holds one count of this clone. This rearrangement joins TRBV27 to TRBJ2-3, with a weak D call TRBD2 (7 bases). CDR1 MNHEY and CDR2 SMNVEV come from the germline V gene (reference sequence). The CDR3 spans 14 residues. Trimming took off 3 bases at V and 5 bases at J, with 12 bases between the two ends. The DNA of the CDR3 is TGTGCCAGCAGTTTTTGGGGAGGGGGAGATACGCAGTATTTT. Amino acids: CASSFWGGGDTQYF.

This clone was counted a single time. The chain is built from TRBV28 and TRBJ1-2; D unclear. Per the germline V gene, CDR1 is MDHEN and CDR2 is SYDVKM. Trimming left V 3 bases short and J 0 bases short, with 8 bases between. The CDR3 covers 14 residues. CDR3 nucleotide sequence: TGTGCCAGCAGTTTTGTCAGCGCTAACTATGGCTACACCTTC. This gives the protein CASSFVSANYGYTF.

This clone appeared a few times. The chain employs TRBV10-1 and TRBJ1-2; perhaps TRBD1 as D (6 bases). This CDR3 spans 12 amino acids. Trimming cost V 8 bases and J 3 bases, with 10 bases left between them. The germline V gene encodes CDR1 WNHNN and CDR2 SYGVQD (reference sequence). DNA of the CDR3: TGCGCCAGCTCGGACAGCTACTATGGCTACACCTTC. Residues: CASSDSYYGYTF.

This clone appeared once. V is TRBV9 and J is TRBJ2-5, with 10 bases lining up with TRBD2. J lost 5 bases, V lost 5 bases, and 9 bases had no gene match. The CDR3 is 15 residues long. Germline CDR1 and CDR2: SGDLS and YYNGEE. The CDR3 here is CASRGPGLASETQYF. CDR3 in DNA: TGTGCCAGCAGAGGGCCGGGACTAGCGTCGGAGACCCAGTACTTC.

The chain joins TRBV5-5 to TRBJ1-2; D gene unclear. V was pared by 0 bases and J by 8 bases, with 14 bases between. CDR1 is SGHKS and CDR2 is YYEKEE in the germline V gene (reference sequence). This CDR3 has 14 residues. CDR3 residues: CASSLDNGLSGYTF. CDR3 sequence (DNA): TGTGCCAGCAGCTTGGATAACGGACTTAGCGGCTACACCTTC.

There are a few counts of this clone. The chain couples TRBV18 to TRBJ1-2; D may be TRBD1 (6 bases). The V gene lost 3 bases and the J gene lost 6 bases, with 8 bases spanning the gap. This CDR3 comprises 12 residues. In germline, CDR1 is KGHSH, CDR2 LQKENI. CDR3 sequence: CASSPRTDGYTF. The DNA of the CDR3 is TGTGCCAGCTCACCCAGGACAGATGGCTACACCTTC.

The chain recombines TRBV3-1 (or the pseudogene TRBV3-2) with TRBJ2-3, with 9 bases identical to TRBD2. Germline-derived CDR1 and CDR2 are LGHDT and YNNKEL (reference sequence). The V segment lost 2 bases and the J segment 7 bases; nucleotides outside the gene matches: 4. This CDR3 is 14 amino acids long. CDR3 bases: TGTGCCAGCAGCCAAAGCCTAGCGGGAAATACGCAGTATTTT. Its protein product is CASSQSLAGNTQYF.

This rearrangement joins TRBV19 to TRBJ1-2, with a tentative D call TRBD1 (5 bases). Trimming removed 3 bases at V and 5 bases at J, with 13 bases between. The CDR3 runs 14 residues. Germline CDR1 is LNHDA and CDR2 is SQIVND (reference sequence). Written as DNA, the CDR3 is TGTGCCAGTAGTATGGGGCCGACTCCGTATGGCTACACCTTC. It yields the protein CASSMGPTPYGYTF.

The chain combines TRBV5-4 with TRBJ2-7, with 11 nucleotides matching TRBD2. Unmatched junction bases numbered 5, after V lost 3 bases and J lost 0 bases. The germline CDR1 and CDR2 sequences are SGHNT and YYREEE (reference sequence). This CDR3 has 16 amino acids. CDR3 in amino acids: CASSSLAGGLSYEQYF. The CDR3 region has the DNA TGTGCCAGCAGCTCCCTAGCGGGAGGCCTCTCCTACGAGCAGTACTTC.

The chain recombines TRBV18 with TRBJ1-1, with D uncertain. There are 13 residues in the CDR3. The V gene's germline CDR1 is KGHSH and CDR2 LQKENI. V gave up 1 base and J gave up 1 base, with 4 bases separating them. The CDR3 reads CASSPQGNTEAFF. The CDR3, as DNA: TGTGCCAGCTCACCACAAGGGAACACTGAAGCTTTCTTT.

The rearrangement uses TRBV9 and TRBJ1-1; 8 bases match TRBD1. From germline, CDR1 is SGDLS and CDR2 YYNGEE. Trimming cost V 3 bases and J 6 bases; bases outside gene matches: 4. The CDR3 length is 13 residues. The CDR3 region is CASSAGQGSEAFF. The CDR3 DNA follows: TGTGCCAGCAGCGCCGGACAGGGCTCTGAAGCTTTCTTT.